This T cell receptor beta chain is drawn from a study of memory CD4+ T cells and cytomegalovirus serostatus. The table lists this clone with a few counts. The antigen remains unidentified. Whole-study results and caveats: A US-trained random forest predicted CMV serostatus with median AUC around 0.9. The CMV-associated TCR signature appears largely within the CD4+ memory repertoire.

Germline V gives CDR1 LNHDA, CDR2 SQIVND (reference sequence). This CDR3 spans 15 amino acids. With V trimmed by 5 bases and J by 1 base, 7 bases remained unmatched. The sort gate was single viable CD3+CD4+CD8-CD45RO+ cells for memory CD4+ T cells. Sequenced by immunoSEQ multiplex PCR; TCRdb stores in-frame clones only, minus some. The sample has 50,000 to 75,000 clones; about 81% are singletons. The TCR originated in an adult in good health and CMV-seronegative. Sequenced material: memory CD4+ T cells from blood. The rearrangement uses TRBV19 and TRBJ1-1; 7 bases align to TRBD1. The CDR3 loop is CASSPQGGRNTEAFF. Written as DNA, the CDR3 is TGTGCCAGTAGTCCCCAGGGGGGGAGGAACACTGAAGCTTTCTTT.